This TCR beta chain was sequenced in a study of cytotoxic CD8 clonotypes in ibrutinib-treated CLL. Study summary: After a median of around 70 months, around 15 patients stayed remitted and some twelve progressed; responses had been partial in 24 and complete in 2. Study-wide findings and caveats: Rare overall, public clonotypes shrank or held steady under therapy. Collection times varied between progressing and sustained-remission patients.

The CDR3 consists of 14 residues. V was pared by 0 bases and J by 7 bases, with 8 bases between. Germline CDR1 SGDLS, CDR2 YYNGEE. This clone has only a few counts. Its antigen remains unknown. Sequencing was designed to attain a depth spanning 1 in 200,000 to 1 in 1 million T cells. The method was immunoSEQ multiplex PCR; TCRdb's version includes in-frame clones alone and lacks a portion of them. Of some 200,000 clones listed, approximately 70% are singletons. This TCR was sampled from a human donor with chronic lymphocytic leukemia. This chain connects TRBV9 to TRBJ1-6; D unresolved. The sequences come from PBMCs, collected after 12 months of ibrutinib treatment. As DNA, the CDR3 is TGTGCCAGCAGCGTAGATACAGTAAATTCACCCCTCCACTTT. Translating gives CASSVDTVNSPLHF.